This T cell receptor beta chain is drawn from a study of blood T cell repertoires in COVID-19. Study-level information: Samples of COVID-19 (acute and convalescent) were obtained from the United States, Italy and Spain. Nucleic acid was either cDNA or gDNA, and it came from T cells, B-cell-depleted T cells, or PBMCs.

V shed 2 bases and J 9 bases; nucleotides not matched to a gene: 13. CDR1 SGHDT and CDR2 YYEEEE come from the germline V gene. The CDR3 has 15 residues. Authors' methods: Estimation of nucleated cell counts was performed using reference gene primer amplification. Sequenced by immunoSEQ multiplex PCR; TCRdb stores in-frame clones only, minus some. V, J and clone size derive from that table, while D and trimming were established from the DNA sequence. Seen here are under 300,000 clones, around 90% observed once, and the top ten hold around 7.8%. The clonotype comes from a man in his fifties or sixties who had recovered from COVID-19. The sample comprised peripheral blood. The J gene is TRBJ1-2, the V gene TRBV5-6; 7 bases fit TRBD1. CDR3 region: CASSFVGGDRVSYTF. CDR3 DNA: TGTGCCAGCAGCTTTGTGGGGGGTGACAGGGTGAGCTACACCTTC.